Shown below are 7 T cell receptor beta chains from a single sample sequenced in a study of patients and donors after allogeneic stem cell transplantation. TCRdb called the RT-PCR reads again in MiXCR, with one record for every CDR3 protein. The sample yields about 150,000 distinct CDR3 sequences, about a third seen once. Sequencing input: blood, either unsorted or a sorted T cell fraction (not recorded which). Receptor source: a human donor who was either an allogeneic HSCT recipient or a stem cell or donor lymphocyte infusion donor (not recorded which). It is not recorded whose cells these are; they may come from a transplant donor.

The CDR3 sequence is CASSQGSNQPQHF. CDR3 DNA sequence: TGTGCCAGCAGCCAAGGGTCCAATCAGCCCCAGCATTTT. This rearrangement joins TRBV3-1 to TRBJ1-5; D remains unclear. This CDR3 region has 13 residues. Germline lookup yields CDR1 LGHDT and CDR2 YNNKEL (reference sequence). With 1 base removed from V and 3 bases from J, the gap between germline ends came to 4 bases. The complete variable domain, with remaining parts taken from reference TRBV3-1 and TRBJ1-5, reads DTAVSQTPKYLVTQMGNDKSIKCEQNLGHDTMYWYKQDSKKFLKIMFSYNNKELIINETVPNRFSPKSPDKAHLNLHINSLELGDSAVYFCASSQGSNQPQHFGDGTRLSIL.

The chain carries TRBV7-2 and TRBJ1-2, with 7 bases matching TRBD1. After removal of 1 base from V and 6 bases from J, the junction contained 5 bases not matched to a gene. CDR1 is SGHTA and CDR2 is FQGNSA in the germline V gene. The CDR3 sequence is 14 residues long. In DNA form, the CDR3 reads TGTGCCAGCAGCTTAGATGGAGGGGGCGATGGCTACACCTTC. Translating it yields CASSLDGGGDGYTF.

This clonotype appeared a few times. The chain carries TRBV28 and TRBJ1-1, with D perhaps TRBD1 (5 bases). The CDR3 consists of 16 residues. V lost 6 bases and J lost 1, with 18 bases in between. Germline CDR1 reads MDHEN; CDR2 reads SYDVKM. DNA for the CDR3: TGTGCCAGCAGACTTGCGTCTATAACAGGGAACACTGAAGCTTTCTTT. It yields the protein CASRLASITGNTEAFF.

V and J are TRBV6-4 and TRBJ2-3; 10 positions match TRBD1. Germline lookup yields CDR1 MRHNA and CDR2 SNTAGT. V was clipped by 6 bases and J by 3 bases; unmatched bases: 9. The CDR3 has 16 residues. This CDR3 reads CASSPLPGQGTDTQYF. The CDR3 DNA reads TGTGCCAGCAGCCCTCTACCGGGACAGGGGACAGATACGCAGTATTTT.

This clonotype was seen a few times. The chain uses TRBV12-3 or TRBV12-4 and TRBJ1-1; 7 nucleotides line up with TRBD1. V lost 3 bases, J lost 8 bases, and 3 bases stayed unmatched. The CDR3 sequence is 12 residues long. For the CDR3, the DNA is TGTGCCAGCAGTTTTGGAGGGGGCGAAGCTTTCTTT. It codes for CASSFGGGEAFF.

The table lists this clonotype with a few counts. The V call is TRBV12-3 or TRBV12-4, the J call TRBJ1-2; a possible D gene is TRBD1 (6 bases). V was clipped by 2 bases and J by 9 bases, with 10 bases between them. The CDR3 is 12 amino acids. In DNA, the CDR3 is TGTGCCAGCAGTTTAAGGACAGTCAGCTACACCTTC. The encoded protein is CASSLRTVSYTF.

The chain employs TRBV5-1 and TRBJ2-1; 7 bases match TRBD1. Germline V CDR1 and CDR2: SGHRS, YFSETQ. The ends lost 1 base at V and 3 bases at J; junction bases unmatched: 16. CDR3 length equals 19 residues. CDR3 residues: CASSLKAWNRGNVYNEQFF. The CDR3 DNA is TGCGCCAGCAGCTTGAAAGCTTGGAACAGGGGAAATGTCTACAATGAGCAGTTCTTC.